This T cell receptor (beta chain) was found in a study of breast tumors, draining lymph nodes, adjacent tissues. Whole-study results and caveats: That most tumor T cells come from lymph nodes remained unproven.

This clonotype was recorded many times. Its antigen is not known. One entry per CDR3 protein results from TCRdb running MiXCR on the multiplex PCR reads. The table has about 180,000 distinct CDR3 sequences, roughly 30% seen once. The ends were cut back, 0 bases at V and 3 bases at J, with 11 bases in the middle. Looked up from germline, CDR1 is SEHNR and CDR2 is FQNEAQ (reference sequence). The CDR3 is made up of 15 amino acids. The lymph nodes were axillary draining lymph nodes from breast cancer patients. This sequence joins TRBV7-9 and TRBJ1-2; D call uncertain. This receptor was identified in a female donor with breast cancer. Some clones in this sample may be carry-over from other donors' samples. Sequencing used axillary lymph node tissue. DNA of the CDR3: TGTGCCAGCAGCTTAGCCCACAGAAACTACTATGGCTACACCTTC. Residues: CASSLAHRNYYGYTF. Supplemented by reference TRBV7-9 and TRBJ1-2, the full variable domain reads DTGVSQNPRHKITKRGQNVTFRCDPISEHNRLYWYRQTLGQGPEFLTYFQNEAQLEKSRLLSDRFSAERPKGSFSTLEIQRTEQGDSAMYLCASSLAHRNYYGYTFGSGTRLTVV.